This record concerns one T cell receptor beta chain sequence. Enrollees, about 18 to 95 years old, lived in approximately 25 US areas. Per the original methods: Amplification with reference gene primers provided the estimates of nucleated cell counts. The repertoire was sequenced with immunoSEQ multiplex PCR; TCRdb's copy has only in-frame clones and lacks some. V and J calls and clone size are copied from that table; D and trimming were computed from the DNA. Of around 400,000 clones listed, approximately 90% are singletons. The sample is drawn from a study of blood T cell repertoires in COVID-19. Looking at the study overall: Some COVID-19 samples were acute and others convalescent; all came from the United States, Italy and Spain. PBMCs, B-cell-depleted T cells, or T cells were the source of the cDNA or gDNA that made up the material.

The clonotype originates from a woman aged 40-49 years who had been exposed to COVID-19. Sequenced: PBMCs or T cells enriched from blood (not recorded which).

CDR3 sequence reads: CASSRRNTF. DNA for the CDR3: TGTGCCAGCAGCCGTCGTAACACCTTC. This chain joins TRBV5-6 and TRBJ1-2; D remains unclear. Germline V gene data show CDR1 as SGHDT and CDR2 as YYEEEE. The CDR3 consists of 9 residues. V lost 4 bases, J lost 12 bases, and 7 bases lay in between.